These T cell receptor beta chains were read from a single sample in a study of post-analysis software for immune sequencing data. MiXCR, run by TCRdb on the PCR reads, gives a single entry per CDR3 protein. The sample includes approximately 730,000 distinct CDR3 sequences, 30% of them seen just once. Material for sequencing was blood. The origin of the receptors is a girl between 10 and 17 years old with multiple sclerosis. Both conserved end residues are part of each CDR3. Each record gives: V gene, J gene, clone size, D gene, CDR3 DNA, CDR3 protein. A D gene is named only where the DNA matches it firmly. Only some rows state a clone size, as once, few, many or a class for expanded clones.

v_gene: TRBV6-6
j_gene: TRBJ1-2
abundance: -
d_gene: -
CDR3nt: TGTGCCAGCAGTTACTCCGACGGACCCTATGGCTACACCTTC
CDR3aa: CASSYSDGPYGYTF

v_gene: TRBV6-5
j_gene: TRBJ2-7
abundance: few
d_gene: TRBD2
CDR3nt: TGTGCCAGCAGTCCATGGCGGGGGGGGTTCTACGAGCAGTACTTC
CDR3aa: CASSPWRGGFYEQYF

v_gene: TRBV6-5
j_gene: TRBJ2-3
abundance: few
d_gene: -
CDR3nt: TGTGCCAGCAGCCCGGGTCCGGCGGCGGTAGATACGCAGTATTTT
CDR3aa: CASSPGPAAVDTQYF

v_gene: TRBV6-1
j_gene: TRBJ2-5
abundance: once
d_gene: -
CDR3nt: TGTGCCAGCAGTGAAGCAGAAGCATGGGAGCAGTACTTC
CDR3aa: CASSEAEAWEQYF

v_gene: TRBV6-4
j_gene: TRBJ1-1
abundance: many
d_gene: -
CDR3nt: TGTGCCAGTAAAAGGTCCGCAGCTATGAACACTGAAGCTTTCTTT
CDR3aa: CASKRSAAMNTEAFF

v_gene: TRBV7-2
j_gene: TRBJ1-5
abundance: -
d_gene: -
CDR3nt: TGTGCCAGCAGCTTAGCTCACAAGGATATATCCCCCCAGCATTTT
CDR3aa: CASSLAHKDISPQHF

v_gene: TRBV25-1
j_gene: TRBJ2-5
abundance: -
d_gene: -
CDR3nt: TGTGCCAGCAGTTCCGCGGGCGGGTCTTCGACCCAGTACTTC
CDR3aa: CASSSAGGSSTQYF

v_gene: TRBV28
j_gene: TRBJ1-4
abundance: -
d_gene: -
CDR3nt: TGTGCCAGCAGCCCGGGCGGGCTAAAACTGTTTTTT
CDR3aa: CASSPGGLKLFF

v_gene: TRBV24-1
j_gene: TRBJ2-3
abundance: -
d_gene: -
CDR3nt: TGTGCCACCAGTGATCCCGCAGATACGCAGTATTTT
CDR3aa: CATSDPADTQYF

v_gene: TRBV6-5
j_gene: TRBJ1-4
abundance: -
d_gene: -
CDR3nt: TGTGCCAGCAGCTACGGCCCGACGGCGCAAGAAAAACTGTTTTTT
CDR3aa: CASSYGPTAQEKLFF

v_gene: TRBV7-2
j_gene: TRBJ1-2
abundance: -
d_gene: -
CDR3nt: TGTGCCAACAGCTTCGGGACTGGCTATGGCTACACCTTC
CDR3aa: CANSFGTGYGYTF

v_gene: TRBV9
j_gene: TRBJ2-7
abundance: many
d_gene: -
CDR3nt: TGTGCCAGCAGCGTAGTGGCAGGGGTTGACGAGCAGTACTTC
CDR3aa: CASSVVAGVDEQYF

v_gene: TRBV25-1
j_gene: TRBJ2-1
abundance: few
d_gene: -
CDR3nt: TGTGCCAGCAGTGAGCGACAGACAGATCGAGACTACAATGAGCAGTTCTTC
CDR3aa: CASSERQTDRDYNEQFF

v_gene: TRBV10-3
j_gene: TRBJ2-1
abundance: -
d_gene: TRBD2
CDR3nt: TGTGCCATCAGTGGATCAGCGGGGTGGCAGTTCTTC
CDR3aa: CAISGSAGWQFF

v_gene: TRBV27
j_gene: TRBJ1-2
abundance: few
d_gene: -
CDR3nt: TGTGCCAGCAGTTTGGGACCCGCTGGTGGCTACACCTTC
CDR3aa: CASSLGPAGGYTF

v_gene: TRBV7-9
j_gene: TRBJ2-1
abundance: few
d_gene: -
CDR3nt: TGTGCCAGCAGCTCCCCCCCCGGGACTGAGCAGTTCTTC
CDR3aa: CASSSPPGTEQFF

v_gene: TRBV27
j_gene: TRBJ2-2
abundance: -
d_gene: -
CDR3nt: TGTGCCAGCAGTTTGGGCGGGGTACGGACCGGGGAGCTGTTTTTT
CDR3aa: CASSLGGVRTGELFF

v_gene: TRBV28
j_gene: TRBJ2-7
abundance: few
d_gene: -
CDR3nt: TGTGCCAGCAGTACAGATCAACCGTCCGAGCAGTACTTC
CDR3aa: CASSTDQPSEQYF

v_gene: TRBV7-2
j_gene: TRBJ2-7
abundance: -
d_gene: TRBD2
CDR3nt: TGTGCCAGCAGCTTAGATAGCGGGAGGGGCGAGCAGTACTTC
CDR3aa: CASSLDSGRGEQYF

v_gene: TRBV19
j_gene: TRBJ2-7
abundance: once
d_gene: TRBD2
CDR3nt: TGTGCCAGTAGTATCAGCGGGAGGGCGGGCGAGCAGTACTTC
CDR3aa: CASSISGRAGEQYF

v_gene: TRBV2
j_gene: TRBJ2-7
abundance: few
d_gene: -
CDR3nt: TGTGCCAGCAGTCGAGGGGTGGCGCCCACCTCCTACGAGCAGTACTTC
CDR3aa: CASSRGVAPTSYEQYF

v_gene: TRBV29-1
j_gene: TRBJ2-1
abundance: -
d_gene: -
CDR3nt: TGCAGCGTTGAGAGAAGGCAGCTCTCCTACAATGAGCAGTTCTTC
CDR3aa: CSVERRQLSYNEQFF

v_gene: TRBV7-2
j_gene: TRBJ1-2
abundance: -
d_gene: -
CDR3nt: TGTGCCAGCAGCTACTCTACCGGGCCGAACTATGGCTACACCTTC
CDR3aa: CASSYSTGPNYGYTF

v_gene: TRBV7-9
j_gene: TRBJ1-1
abundance: -
d_gene: -
CDR3nt: TGTGCCAGCAGCTTGGGGGGCGTGGGCACTGAAGCTTTCTTT
CDR3aa: CASSLGGVGTEAFF

v_gene: TRBV20-1
j_gene: TRBJ2-7
abundance: few
d_gene: TRBD1
CDR3nt: TGCAGTGCCAGGCAGACCGGGACAGGGGCCCTACGGCAGTACTTC
CDR3aa: CSARQTGTGALRQYF

v_gene: TRBV4-2
j_gene: TRBJ2-3
abundance: -
d_gene: TRBD2
CDR3nt: TGTGCCAGCAGCCAAGATCGAGCGGGGGGGCCAGATACGCAGTATTTT
CDR3aa: CASSQDRAGGPDTQYF

v_gene: TRBV6-2/TRBV6-3
j_gene: TRBJ2-5
abundance: -
d_gene: TRBD2
CDR3nt: TGTGCCAGCAGTTACTCTCGGGAGGCCGGGTACCAAGAGACCCAGTACTTC
CDR3aa: CASSYSREAGYQETQYF

v_gene: TRBV29-1
j_gene: TRBJ2-1
abundance: many
d_gene: -
CDR3nt: TGCAGCGTGGCGGGACAGCGGGAGAGTGAGCAGTTCTTC
CDR3aa: CSVAGQRESEQFF

v_gene: TRBV11-2
j_gene: TRBJ2-7
abundance: few
d_gene: -
CDR3nt: TGTGCCAGCAGCTTGGGATACGGGACCTGCGAGCAGTACTTC
CDR3aa: CASSLGYGTCEQYF

v_gene: TRBV19
j_gene: TRBJ2-5
abundance: -
d_gene: TRBD1
CDR3nt: TGTGCCAGTAGGCCGGGACAGGGGTTTCAAGAGACCCAGTACTTC
CDR3aa: CASRPGQGFQETQYF

v_gene: TRBV14
j_gene: TRBJ2-5
abundance: -
d_gene: -
CDR3nt: TGTGCCGGCAGCCAAGAGGGACACCACCAAGAGACCCAGTACTTC
CDR3aa: CAGSQEGHHQETQYF

v_gene: TRBV3-1
j_gene: TRBJ1-2
abundance: -
d_gene: -
CDR3nt: TGTGCCAGCAGCCAAGACAGGGTCACGGGCTACACCTTC
CDR3aa: CASSQDRVTGYTF

v_gene: TRBV4-3
j_gene: TRBJ1-2
abundance: few
d_gene: -
CDR3nt: TGCGCCAGCAGCCAAGTGGCGACAGACTATGGCTACACCTTC
CDR3aa: CASSQVATDYGYTF

v_gene: TRBV15
j_gene: TRBJ2-1
abundance: few
d_gene: -
CDR3nt: TGTGCCACCAGCCCCATGGGCCAAACCCATGAGCAGTTCTTC
CDR3aa: CATSPMGQTHEQFF

v_gene: TRBV7-7
j_gene: TRBJ2-2
abundance: -
d_gene: -
CDR3nt: TGTGCCAGCAGCCCGGACGGAATCCTCGGGGAGCTGTTTTTT
CDR3aa: CASSPDGILGELFF

v_gene: TRBV29-1
j_gene: TRBJ1-1
abundance: -
d_gene: -
CDR3nt: TGCAGCGCCACCGCGCAGGCTGGCACTGAAGCTTTCTTT
CDR3aa: CSATAQAGTEAFF

v_gene: TRBV6-1
j_gene: TRBJ1-5
abundance: few
d_gene: -
CDR3nt: TGTGCCAGCAGTGAATCCCAGCATTTT
CDR3aa: CASSESQHF

v_gene: TRBV10-3
j_gene: TRBJ1-1
abundance: -
d_gene: -
CDR3nt: TGTGCCATCAGTGAGCCGAGGGACGGTGAAGCTTTCTTT
CDR3aa: CAISEPRDGEAFF

v_gene: TRBV29-1
j_gene: TRBJ2-7
abundance: many
d_gene: TRBD1
CDR3nt: TGCAGCGTTGGTCCGGGACAGGCCTCCTACGAGCAGTACTTC
CDR3aa: CSVGPGQASYEQYF

v_gene: TRBV6-5
j_gene: TRBJ2-5
abundance: -
d_gene: -
CDR3nt: TGTGCCAGCAGTTACCTCCTGAGCCGGGAACAAGAGACCCAGTACTTC
CDR3aa: CASSYLLSREQETQYF